These 14 T cell receptor beta chains were sequenced from one sample in a study of blood T cell repertoires in COVID-19. Sequencing was performed with immunoSEQ multiplex PCR; in TCRdb, only in-frame clones are kept and a portion is missing. The sample shows 80,000 or so clones, approximately 86% of them seen only once. Input material: peripheral blood. These receptors all come from a human donor in a cohort sampled during active COVID-19.

The chain employs TRBV4-1 and TRBJ2-1, with 9 bases matching TRBD2. The germline V gene has CDR1 MGHRA and CDR2 YSYEKL. Trimming took 4 bases from V and 3 from J; bases not matched to a gene: 10. This CDR3 region has 17 residues. The CDR3 DNA reads TGCGCCAGCAGCCCGTCCCATACTAGCGGGTTCTACAATGAGCAGTTCTTC. This sequence encodes CASSPSHTSGFYNEQFF.

The chain recombines TRBV28 with TRBJ2-5; 10 bases map to TRBD2. The length of the CDR3 is 15 residues. Germline CDR1 and CDR2: MDHEN and SYDVKM. V lost 4 bases and J lost 2; bases outside the gene matches: 4. The CDR3 DNA follows: TGTGCCAGCAGTTGGAGCGGGAGGGGGCAAGAGACCCAGTACTTC. Translating it yields CASSWSGRGQETQYF.

The V gene is TRBV5-1, the J gene TRBJ1-4; a weak D match, TRBD1 (5 bases). Germline V gene sequence: CDR1 SGHRS, CDR2 YFSETQ. The CDR3 is 14 residues long. Deletions cut 0 bases from V and 4 bases from J, with 7 bases between. The CDR3 sequence is CASSLGGGNEKLFF. As DNA, the CDR3 is TGCGCCAGCAGCTTGGGCGGGGGTAATGAAAAACTGTTTTTT.

The chain recombines TRBV27 with TRBJ2-3, with D possibly being TRBD2 (5 bases). This CDR3 region has 15 residues. Germline V gene sequence: CDR1 MNHEY, CDR2 SMNVEV (reference sequence). Trimming removed 0 bases from V and 3 bases from J, with 10 bases in between. Here the CDR3 reads CASSLSRGETDTQYF. In nucleotides, the CDR3 is TGTGCCAGCAGTTTATCTCGGGGAGAAACAGATACGCAGTATTTT.

The sample holds one count of this clone. The chain combines TRBV12-3 or TRBV12-4 with TRBJ1-2, with D unclear. The V end was cut by 3 bases, the J end by 8 bases, with 13 bases between. The CDR3 is made up of 13 amino acids. The CDR3 sequence is CASSFFSEAGYTF. For the CDR3, the DNA is TGTGCCAGCAGTTTTTTTTCAGAGGCCGGCTACACCTTC.

The rearrangement links TRBV7-3 to TRBJ2-3; D might be TRBD2 (5 bases). This CDR3 is built from 16 residues. The germline V and J ends were trimmed by 5 bases and 0 bases, with 15 bases remaining between them. Germline V gene data show CDR1 as SGHTA and CDR2 as FQGTGA. CDR3 DNA: TGTGCCAGCAGCCCCATCGGACTCTCTAGCACAGATACGCAGTATTTT. Its protein product is CASSPIGLSSTDTQYF.

This chain uses TRBV19 with TRBJ1-1; a possible D gene is TRBD1 (6 bases). The V end lost 6 bases, the J end lost 4 bases, and 18 bases lay between the germline ends. The CDR3 runs to 15 residues. Germline values: CDR1 LNHDA, CDR2 SQIVND (reference sequence). DNA of the CDR3: TGTGCCAGTAGCCCTCGGGGGGGCTGGGGCACTGAAGCTTTCTTT. Amino acids: CASSPRGGWGTEAFF. Complete variable domain (other parts from reference TRBV19 and TRBJ1-1): DGGITQSPKYLFRKEGQNVTLSCEQNLNHDAMYWYRQDPGQGLRLIYYSQIVNDFQKGDIAEGYSVSREKKESFPLTVTSAQKNPTAFYLCASSPRGGWGTEAFFGQGTRLTVV.

CDR3 region: CASSRSSGSSTDTQYF. CDR3 bases: TGTGCCAGCAGCCGAAGTAGCGGGTCTAGCACAGATACGCAGTATTTT. The chain has TRBV9 and TRBJ2-3; the match to TRBD2 covers 7 bases. With 4 bases clipped from V and 0 bases from J, the junction kept 8 bases outside the gene matches. The CDR3 is made up of 16 amino acids. Germline loops: CDR1 SGDLS, CDR2 YYNGEE.

In regard to this clone: Other DNA sequences within the sample encode an identical CDR3. The chain carries TRBV15 and TRBJ2-7; 7 bases map to TRBD1. The germline V gene encodes CDR1 LNHNV and CDR2 YYDKDF (reference sequence). The J segment lost 1 base and the V segment lost 3 bases, leaving 3 bases of the junction unmatched. The CDR3 has 14 residues. DNA for the CDR3: TGTGCCACCAGCAGGGACAGGTCATCCTACGAGCAGTACTTC. This gives the protein CATSRDRSSYEQYF.

The chain combines TRBV3-1 (or the pseudogene TRBV3-2) with TRBJ2-3, with unresolved D. The V and J ends lost 7 bases and 0 bases respectively, with 11 bases between them. CDR3 length: 14 residues. Germline V CDR1 and CDR2: LGHDT, YNNKEL (reference sequence). As DNA, the CDR3 is TGTGCCAGCACCCTTACGGTTAGCACAGATACGCAGTATTTT. Translation gives CASTLTVSTDTQYF.

The chain joins TRBV7-8 to TRBJ2-7; D possibly corresponds to TRBD2 (5 bases). With 2 bases removed from V and 3 bases from J, the gap between germline ends came to 14 bases. Germline V gene data show CDR1 as SGHVS and CDR2 as FQNEAQ. The CDR3 runs 15 residues. The CDR3 protein is CASSLRPVEGYEQYF. The CDR3 nucleotides read TGTGCCAGCAGCTTACGGCCCGTCGAGGGCTACGAGCAGTACTTC.

The rearrangement joins TRBV28 to TRBJ2-3; D is perhaps TRBD1 (5 bases). CDR1 and CDR2 (germline): MDHEN, SYDVKM. Trimming stripped 8 bases from V and 0 bases from J, with 15 bases between. The CDR3 contains 15 residues. DNA for the CDR3: TGTGCCAGCTTCGTCAAGGGGTCTAGCACAGATACGCAGTATTTT. Amino acids: CASFVKGSSTDTQYF.

In its sample, this clone was seen once. The chain combines TRBV29-1 with TRBJ1-1; tentative D call: TRBD1 (6 bases). The V gene lost 4 bases and the J gene lost 0 bases, with 9 bases spanning the gap. Germline V gene lookup returns CDR1 SQVTM and CDR2 ANQGSEA. There are 13 residues in the CDR3. The CDR3 loop reads CSVAGQLNTEAFF. CDR3 sequence (DNA): TGCAGCGTTGCAGGACAGTTGAACACTGAAGCTTTCTTT.

This chain links TRBV25-1 with TRBJ2-7; TRBD1 agrees at 7 bases. Germline CDR1 reads MGHDK; CDR2 reads SYGVNS. The CDR3 covers 14 residues. J gave up 4 bases and V 3 bases, and 6 bases lay outside the gene matches. This CDR3 is CASSESGTAYEQYF. The CDR3 bases are TGTGCCAGCAGTGAGTCCGGGACAGCGTACGAGCAGTACTTC.